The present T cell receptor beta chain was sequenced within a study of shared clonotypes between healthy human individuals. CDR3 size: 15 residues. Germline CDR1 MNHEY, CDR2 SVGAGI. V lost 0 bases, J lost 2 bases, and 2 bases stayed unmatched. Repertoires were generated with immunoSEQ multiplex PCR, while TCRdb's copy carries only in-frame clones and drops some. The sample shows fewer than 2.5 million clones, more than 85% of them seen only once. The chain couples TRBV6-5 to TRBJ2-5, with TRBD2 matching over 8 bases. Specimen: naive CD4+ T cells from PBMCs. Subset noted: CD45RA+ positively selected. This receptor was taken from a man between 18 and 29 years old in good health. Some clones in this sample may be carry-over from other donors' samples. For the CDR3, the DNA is TGTGCCAGCAGTTACTCTAGCGGGATACAAGAGACCCAGTACTTC. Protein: CASSYSSGIQETQYF.